Listed here are 23 T cell receptor beta chains from one sample, sequenced in a study of blood T cells in healthy people across ages. With a J-beta primer mix and a sample-barcoded 5' primer, a second PCR ran roughly 6 to 12 cycles. One entry per CDR3 protein, called by TCRdb with MiXCR from the 5' RACE reads. The sample carries 1.2 million to 1.5 million distinct CDR3 sequences, approximately 40% recorded once. The specimen sequenced was blood. The source of these receptors is a woman aged 18-35 years in good health.

This clonotype was counted between two and nine times. This sequence joins TRBV13 and TRBJ2-3; D is possibly TRBD2 (7 bases). The V end was cut by 10 bases, the J end by 3 bases, with 14 bases between. The germline CDR1 and CDR2 sequences are PRHDT and FYEKMQ (reference sequence). This CDR3 is built from 13 residues. The CDR3 loop is CATTGGRTDTQYF. The CDR3 nucleotides read TGTGCCACGACCGGGGGGCGTACAGATACGCAGTATTTT.

This clonotype came up once. V usage is TRBV10-2 and J usage is TRBJ2-2; TRBD2 matches at 13 bases. CDR3 size: 14 residues. Per germline, CDR1 WSHSY and CDR2 SAAADI. V trimming: 10 bases; J trimming: 5 bases; junction bases outside the gene matches: 4. The CDR3 loop is CATGLAGFTGELFF. The DNA of the CDR3 is TGCGCCACGGGACTAGCGGGATTTACCGGGGAGCTGTTTTTT.

The V gene is TRBV10-1, the J gene TRBJ2-7; 11 nucleotides align to TRBD2. Germline-derived CDR1 and CDR2 are WNHNN and SYGVQD (reference sequence). Trimming cost V 4 bases and J 2 bases; bases outside gene matches: 10. The CDR3 has 17 residues. CDR3 sequence (DNA): TGCGCCAGCAGTGGACTAGCGGGGCTACCCGGGGCCTACGAGCAGTACTTC. As protein: CASSGLAGLPGAYEQYF.

On this clonotype: A much larger clonotype is one base distant, so this may be a read error. V gene TRBV6-5 combines with J gene TRBJ2-4; no definite D call. With the DNA end fitting TRBJ2-5 better, the J assignment may be wrong. The CDR3 covers 13 residues. Germline V gene data show CDR1 as MNHEY and CDR2 as SVGAGI. The CDR3 sequence: CASSNSGLKTQYF. The CDR3 DNA reads as TGTGCCAGCAGCAACAGTGGGTTAAAGACCCAGTACTTC.

J is TRBJ1-3 and V is TRBV5-1, with D maybe TRBD1 (5 bases). The V gene lost 0 bases and the J gene lost 2 bases, with 9 bases spanning the gap. This CDR3 spans 15 amino acids. Germline V gives CDR1 SGHRS, CDR2 YFSETQ. The chain's CDR3 is CASSLDETAGNTIYF. The CDR3 nucleotides read TGCGCCAGCAGCTTGGATGAGACAGCTGGAAACACCATATATTTT.

This clonotype was counted only a few times. CDR3 sequence reads: CSVASLAGGSEQFF. In nucleotides, the CDR3 is TGCAGCGTTGCTAGCCTAGCGGGGGGATCTGAGCAGTTCTTC. J is TRBJ2-1 and V is TRBV29-1; TRBD2 agrees at 11 bases. The CDR3 has 14 amino acids. V was pared by 4 bases and J by 9 bases, with 8 bases of the junction left unmatched. Germline assignment: CDR1 SQVTM and CDR2 ANQGSEA.

Details on this clonotype: One junction end disagrees with the germline gene, perhaps due to a read error. The rearrangement links TRBV4-1 to TRBJ2-1; 12 bases align to TRBD2. The germline CDR1 and CDR2 sequences are MGHRA and YSYEKL. This CDR3 contains 16 residues. CDR3 coding DNA: TGCGCCCGCAGCCAAGCTAGCGGGAGGGGTAAGGTTGAGCAGTTCTTC. Amino acids: CARSQASGRGKVEQFF.

The table lists this clonotype with a few counts. The V and J genes are TRBV5-6 and TRBJ2-1; D gene unclear. The ends were cut back, 0 bases at V and 9 bases at J, with 7 bases in the middle. The CDR3 loop spans 12 amino acids. The germline V gene has CDR1 SGHDT and CDR2 YYEEEE. Written as DNA, the CDR3 is TGTGCCAGCAGCTTGGGCCGGCCTGAGCAGTTCTTC. The encoded protein is CASSLGRPEQFF.

CDR3 DNA: TGTGCCATCAGGAGGGGGGTGGAGGGCTCTAACTATGGCTACACCTTC. It yields the protein CAIRRGVEGSNYGYTF. The chain couples TRBV10-3 to TRBJ1-2; D is perhaps TRBD1 (6 bases). Trimming took 6 bases from V and 0 from J, leaving 17 bases between them. The CDR3 totals 16 residues. The V gene's germline CDR1 is ENHRY and CDR2 SYGVKD.

This clonotype was detected only a few times. The gene calls are TRBV7-3 and TRBJ2-3; D could derive from TRBD1 or TRBD2 (5 bases each). Germline V gene lookup returns CDR1 SGHTA and CDR2 FQGTGA. The CDR3 is made up of 15 amino acids. V was cut by 4 bases and J by 1 base, with 12 bases left in between. For the CDR3, the DNA is TGTGCCAGCAGCTCGGGGCGATCTGGCACAGATACGCAGTATTTT. Residues: CASSSGRSGTDTQYF.

In this sample, this clonotype turned up once. DNA for the CDR3: TGTGCCAGCAGAAAGTCAGCCACAGATACGCAGTATTTT. Its protein product is CASRKSATDTQYF. This chain uses TRBV6-1 with TRBJ2-3, with D uncertain. The CDR3 has 13 amino acids. The V and J ends lost 6 bases and 2 bases respectively, with 9 bases between them. The germline V gene encodes CDR1 MNHNS and CDR2 SASEGT.

V gene TRBV12-3 or TRBV12-4 combines with J gene TRBJ2-2; D remains ambiguous. The germline V and J ends were trimmed by 3 bases and 8 bases, with 16 bases remaining between them. There are 15 residues in the CDR3. CDR3 region: CASSFDTTLGGELFF. In DNA, the CDR3 is TGTGCCAGCAGTTTCGACACGACCTTGGGAGGGGAGCTGTTTTTT.

V gene TRBV21-1 combines with J gene TRBJ1-1; the table assigns TRBD1, which was not confirmed against the DNA. TRBV21-1 is reported as a pseudogene. The CDR3 length is 13 residues. CDR3 protein: CASNNARDTEAFF. The CDR3 nucleotides read TGTGCCAGCAACAATGCCCGGGACACTGAAGCTTTCTTT.

CDR3 sequence (DNA): TGTGCCAGCAGTTTAGGGTCCAGGGAAAATTCACCCCTCCACTTT. Translation: CASSLGSRENSPLHF. The chain uses TRBV28 and TRBJ1-6; D is possibly TRBD1 (5 bases). Trimming removed 2 bases from V and 7 bases from J, with 12 bases in between. Germline-derived CDR1 and CDR2 are MDHEN and SYDVKM. The CDR3 is made up of 15 amino acids.

This clonotype was observed a few times. The chain combines TRBV7-2 with TRBJ2-1; 14 positions match TRBD2. The CDR3 has 17 amino acids. The germline V gene has CDR1 SGHTA and CDR2 FQGNSA. V was pared by 2 bases and J by 7 bases, with 7 bases of the junction left unmatched. CDR3 nucleotides: TGTGCCAGCAGCTTACTCTTAGGGACTAGCGGGGGAAATGAGCAGTTCTTC. Translation gives CASSLLLGTSGGNEQFF. The whole variable domain, filled in from reference TRBV7-2 and TRBJ2-1, reads GAGVSQSPSNKVTEKGKDVELRCDPISGHTALYWYRQSLGQGLEFLIYFQGNSAPDKSGLPSDRFSAERTGGSVSTLTIQRTQQEDSAVYLCASSLLLGTSGGNEQFFGPGTRLTVL.

This chain uses TRBV6-5 with TRBJ2-5, with TRBD2 identical over 9 bases. The CDR3 has 16 residues. Germline values: CDR1 MNHEY, CDR2 SVGAGI. The V gene end was trimmed by 0 bases and the J gene end by 2 bases; junction bases not matched to a gene: 4. The DNA of the CDR3 is TGTGCCAGCAGTTACTCGAATAGCGGGGGACAAGAGACCCAGTACTTC. Amino acids: CASSYSNSGGQETQYF.

The gene calls are TRBV13 and TRBJ1-6; D might be TRBD1 (5 bases). Germline V CDR1 and CDR2: PRHDT, FYEKMQ (reference sequence). The CDR3 length is 17 residues. Trimming left V 4 bases short and J 8 bases short, with 21 bases between. This chain's CDR3 is CASSSGSWGTVDSPLHF. CDR3 sequence (DNA): TGTGCCAGCAGCTCCGGTTCATGGGGGACGGTGGATTCACCCCTCCACTTT.

The chain uses TRBV18 and TRBJ2-7; D unclear. The V gene's germline CDR1 is KGHSH and CDR2 LQKENI. V lost 6 bases, J lost 3 bases, and 15 bases lay in between. This CDR3 has 14 residues. The CDR3 DNA sequence: TGTGCCAGCTCTCCGCTTCAGGTCAACTACGAGCAGTACTTC. This codes for CASSPLQVNYEQYF.

CDR3 DNA: TGTGCCAGCAGCCTCCCCTACAGGAACTATCTAGGGGATGAGCAGTTCTTC. Translated: CASSLPYRNYLGDEQFF. This chain connects TRBV7-9 to TRBJ2-1; D perhaps matches TRBD1 (5 bases). The V end was cut by 5 bases, the J end by 8 bases, with 25 bases between. The CDR3 has 17 residues. Germline V gene lookup returns CDR1 SEHNR and CDR2 FQNEAQ (reference sequence).

The CDR3 DNA sequence: TGTGCCGGCAACACCCTCCGCAAGCGGGGGGGCCCCAATGAGCAGTTCTTC. Translation gives CAGNTLRKRGGPNEQFF. The chain links TRBV6-1 to TRBJ2-1, with TRBD2 matching over 10 bases. Germline V gene lookup returns CDR1 MNHNS and CDR2 SASEGT. CDR3 length: 17 amino acids. After removal of 11 bases from V and 6 bases from J, the junction contained 19 bases not matched to a gene.

V gene TRBV6-2 or TRBV6-3 combines with J gene TRBJ1-1; weak D call: TRBD1 (6 bases). Germline CDR1 and CDR2: MNHEY and SVGEGT. Trimming cost V 10 bases and J 7 bases, with 13 bases left between them. This CDR3 contains 11 residues. The CDR3 protein is CAIRGGIEAFF. The CDR3 DNA reads TGTGCCATCCGAGGGGGTATTGAAGCTTTCTTT.

The chain is built from TRBV12-3 or TRBV12-4 and TRBJ2-1, with 9 bases lining up with TRBD1. This CDR3 region has 15 residues. The V gene end was trimmed by 7 bases and the J gene end by 7 bases; junction bases not matched to a gene: 11. The DNA for the CDR3 is TGTGCCAGCATCCTACAGGGGGCGCAGAGAAATGAGCAGTTCTTC. This codes for CASILQGAQRNEQFF.

J is TRBJ2-3 and V is TRBV24-1; the D gene could be TRBD1 or TRBD2 (5 bases each). V lost 0 bases, J lost 4 bases, and 19 bases lay in between. CDR1 and CDR2 from the germline V gene are KGHDR and SFDVKD. This CDR3 has 18 amino acids. CDR3 protein: CATSDLPRAGTSADTQYF. The CDR3 nucleotides read TGTGCCACCAGTGATTTGCCTAGAGCCGGGACCTCGGCAGATACGCAGTATTTT.